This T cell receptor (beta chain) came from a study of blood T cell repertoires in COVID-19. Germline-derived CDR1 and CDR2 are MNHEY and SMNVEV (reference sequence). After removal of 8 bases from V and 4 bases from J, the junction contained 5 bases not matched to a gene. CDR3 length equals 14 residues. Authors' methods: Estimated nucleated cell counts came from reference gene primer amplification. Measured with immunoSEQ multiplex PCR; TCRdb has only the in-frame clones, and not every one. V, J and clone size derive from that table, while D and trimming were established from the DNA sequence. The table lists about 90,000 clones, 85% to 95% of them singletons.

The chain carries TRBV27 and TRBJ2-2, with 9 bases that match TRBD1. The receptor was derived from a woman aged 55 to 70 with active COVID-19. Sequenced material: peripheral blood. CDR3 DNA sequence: TGTGCCAGCGCCACAGGGGGCGGCACCGGGGAGCTGTTTTTT. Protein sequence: CASATGGGTGELFF.